This TCR beta chain appears in the sequencing data of a study of T cell repertoires in cytomegalovirus infection. TCRdb reprocessed the reads with MiXCR, giving one entry per CDR3 protein. This sample carries 630,000 or so distinct CDR3 sequences, roughly 26% of them seen once, and the ten largest clones take roughly 8%. This clonotype was seen at least ten times. The origin of this receptor is a human donor in good health (CMV status not recorded). Some clones in this sample may be carry-over from other donors' samples. Sequenced: CD8+ T cells from PBMCs.

CDR3 sequence: CASSFGFYSGNTIYF. As DNA, the CDR3 is TGTGCCAGCAGCTTTGGGTTTTACTCTGGAAACACCATATATTTT. The genes are TRBV7-8 and TRBJ1-3; D gene unclear. Germline V gives CDR1 SGHVS, CDR2 FQNEAQ. The CDR3 is 15 residues long. Trimming took 3 bases from V and 0 from J, leaving 9 bases between them.